This is a list of T cell receptor beta chains from one sample in a study of graft-versus-host responses after intestinal transplantation. Repertoires were generated with immunoSEQ multiplex PCR, while TCRdb's copy carries only in-frame clones and drops some. The sample yields approximately 12,000 clones, 70% to 85% seen once. Specimen: ileum tissue, collected 142 days after intestinal transplantation. The receptor set was obtained from a human patient who received an intestinal transplant, so some T cells may come from the graft donor. The CDR3 runs from the conserved cysteine through the conserved F or W.

V gene: TRBV19
CDR3 protein: CASSPGTSGGSSYNEQFF

V gene: TRBV4-1
CDR3 protein: CASSQVGTGGDEQYF

V gene: TRBV4-1
CDR3 protein: CASTSGWGQGPYNEQFF

V gene: TRBV11-2
CDR3 protein: CASSPSGLYEQYF

V gene: TRBV13
CDR3 protein: CASSLGQGSAYEQYF

V gene: TRBV7-3
CDR3 protein: CASRAGLAGSGNEQFF

V gene: TRBV6-1
CDR3 protein: CASSEQAGGYNEQFF

V gene: TRBV7-9
CDR3 protein: CASSRGYEQYF

V gene: TRBV4-1
CDR3 protein: CASSQSGQQETQYF

V gene: TRBV27
CDR3 protein: CASRTGQGEQYF

V gene: TRBV6-4
CDR3 protein: CASSLIADGNEQFF

V gene: TRBV2
CDR3 protein: CAGSTGPGTEAFF

V gene: TRBV29-1
CDR3 protein: CSARTSGKGNEQFF

V gene: TRBV11-2
CDR3 protein: CASSQVSGGPSEQYF

V gene: TRBV7-9
CDR3 protein: CASSQTPSGRASYEQYF

V gene: TRBV27
CDR3 protein: CASSLSTNSYEQYF

V gene: TRBV29-1
CDR3 protein: CSAQQAMAGGYTF

V gene: TRBV5-1
CDR3 protein: CASSLAPGGSGEQYF

V gene: TRBV11-3
CDR3 protein: CASSFAGWTDTQYF

V gene: TRBV7-9
CDR3 protein: CASSSRDSEGTEAFF

V gene: TRBV19
CDR3 protein: CASSMDRVATEAFF

V gene: TRBV18
CDR3 protein: CASSPPNQETQYF

V gene: TRBV5-1
CDR3 protein: CASSIRDSLYEQYF

V gene: TRBV7-9
CDR3 protein: CASSAPGLTYEQYF

V gene: TRBV5-5
CDR3 protein: CASIYSPGDEQFF

V gene: TRBV5-4
CDR3 protein: CASSSTPGQDGYGYTF

V gene: TRBV5-1
CDR3 protein: CASSRTSPYEQYF